These T cell receptor beta chains were read from a single sample in a study of beta chain features in type 1 diabetes. TCRdb's copy holds only in-frame clones and misses some; the assay was immunoSEQ multiplex PCR. This sample has 300,000 to 350,000 clones, with roughly 12% found just once. The sequencing input was naive CD4+ T cells from blood. Receptor source: a woman in her late teens or twenties with type 1 diabetes. CDR3s include the opening cysteine and the closing phenylalanine or tryptophan. D genes are given only for firm matches. Rows may omit the clone size; those that give it use once, few, many or a size class.

len	abundance	d_gene	v_gene	j_gene	CDR3aa	CDR3nt
18	few	.	TRBV18	TRBJ2-6	CASSPSTGLSSGANVLTF	TGTGCCAGCTCACCTTCGACAGGCCTAAGCTCTGGGGCCAACGTCCTGACTTTC
14	.	.	TRBV6-5	TRBJ1-2	CASSIPGDPYGYTF	TGTGCCAGCAGTATTCCAGGGGACCCCTATGGCTACACCTTC
15	few	.	TRBV18	TRBJ1-1	CASSPRENMNTEAFF	TGTGCCAGCTCACCAAGGGAGAATATGAACACTGAAGCTTTCTTT
15	once	TRBD1	TRBV28	TRBJ2-6	CASRPGGFGANVLTF	TGTGCCAGCAGACCAGGGGGCTTTGGGGCCAACGTCCTGACTTTC
15	.	TRBD1	TRBV11-2	TRBJ2-5	CASSHRDRESGTQYF	TGTGCCAGCAGCCACCGGGACAGGGAATCAGGGACCCAGTACTTC
16	.	TRBD2	TRBV15	TRBJ2-5	CATSRAGTSGKETQYF	TGTGCCACCAGCAGAGCCGGGACTAGCGGGAAAGAGACCCAGTACTTC
15	.	.	TRBV9	TRBJ2-2	CASTPAGLGTGELFF	TGTGCCAGCACTCCCGCGGGATTGGGCACCGGGGAGCTGTTTTTT
14	few	.	TRBV28	TRBJ2-3	CASSPGDSTDTQYF	TGTGCCAGCAGTCCAGGGGACAGCACAGATACGCAGTATTTT
15	few	TRBD1	TRBV7-9	TRBJ1-5	CASSLMGQGNQPQHF	TGTGCCAGCAGCTTGATGGGACAGGGCAATCAGCCCCAGCATTTT
14	.	TRBD1	TRBV5-4	TRBJ2-7	CASSRDRGRYEQYF	TGTGCCAGCAGCAGGGACAGGGGGCGGTACGAGCAGTACTTC
17	.	TRBD2	TRBV9	TRBJ2-1	CASSVRSRSGGWDEQFF	TGTGCCAGCAGCGTAAGGTCGCGCAGCGGGGGGTGGGATGAGCAGTTCTTC
14	.	.	TRBV4-1	TRBJ2-7	CASSQNRDLYEQYF	TGCGCCAGCAGCCAAAACAGGGATCTCTACGAGCAGTACTTC
11	few	.	TRBV19	TRBJ2-1	CASSIRSEQFF	TGTGCCAGTAGTATCCGGAGTGAGCAGTTCTTC
13	.	.	TRBV19	TRBJ1-1	CASWGRGAAEAFF	TGTGCCAGCTGGGGTCGGGGGGCCGCTGAAGCTTTCTTT
12	few	.	TRBV29-1	TRBJ1-2	CSVVRGGYGYTF	TGCAGCGTTGTAAGGGGGGGCTATGGCTACACCTTC
16	.	TRBD2	TRBV4-2	TRBJ2-1	CASSQDFGGRGDEQFF	TGTGCCAGCAGCCAAGATTTCGGCGGGAGGGGGGATGAGCAGTTCTTC
20	few	TRBD2	TRBV19	TRBJ2-1	CASSIRSWGLAGGSYNEQFF	TGTGCCAGTAGTATCCGTTCGTGGGGATTAGCGGGAGGCTCCTACAATGAGCAGTTCTTC
13	many	.	TRBV14	TRBJ2-1	CASPLAAYNEQFF	TGTGCCAGTCCGTTAGCGGCCTACAATGAGCAGTTCTTC
18	.	.	TRBV7-8	TRBJ2-5	CASSPHRTAGRSWETQYF	TGTGCCAGCAGCCCCCACCGGACAGCGGGACGCTCTTGGGAGACCCAGTACTTC
17	few	TRBD2	TRBV25-1	TRBJ2-1	CASSRGGGASGGDEQFF	TGTGCCAGCAGTCGCGGGGGCGGGGCTAGCGGGGGCGATGAGCAGTTCTTC
13	few	.	TRBV10-1	TRBJ2-3	CASSKTLGDTQYF	TGCGCCAGCAGTAAGACTCTCGGGGATACGCAGTATTTT
15	few	TRBD2	TRBV28	TRBJ2-7	CASSRLAGGLREQYF	TGTGCCAGCAGTCGACTAGCGGGAGGCCTACGGGAGCAGTACTTC
17	few	TRBD2	TRBV7-2	TRBJ2-3	CASSLVASGTSTDTQYF	TGTGCCAGCAGCTTAGTCGCTAGCGGGACTAGCACAGATACGCAGTATTTT
16	.	.	TRBV4-2	TRBJ2-7	CASSQDSGDRRYEQYF	TGTGCCAGCAGCCAAGATAGCGGAGACAGACGCTACGAGCAGTACTTC
13	few	.	TRBV30	TRBJ1-5	CAWSVLVNQPQHF	TGTGCCTGGAGTGTACTGGTTAATCAGCCCCAGCATTTT
14	.	TRBD2	TRBV27	TRBJ2-2	CASSPRGATGELFF	TGTGCCAGCAGTCCGCGGGGGGCTACCGGGGAGCTGTTTTTT
13	few	TRBD2	TRBV19	TRBJ2-5	CASGAGGGETQYF	TGTGCCAGCGGAGCGGGAGGAGGAGAGACCCAGTACTTC
14	.	.	TRBV28	TRBJ2-6	CASRVTRGANVLTF	TGTGCCAGCAGAGTAACCAGGGGGGCCAACGTCCTGACTTTC
16	few	TRBD2	TRBV18	TRBJ2-1	CASSPRASGRADEQFF	TGTGCCAGCTCACCACGCGCTAGCGGGAGGGCCGATGAGCAGTTCTTC
13	few	.	TRBV7-9	TRBJ1-2	CASGTAVSDGYTF	TGTGCCAGCGGAACGGCGGTCTCAGATGGCTACACCTTC
17	few	TRBD1	TRBV5-4	TRBJ1-1	CASSPGGVHHLGTEAFF	TGTGCCAGCAGCCCAGGGGGAGTCCATCATTTGGGCACTGAAGCTTTCTTT
15	.	TRBD1	TRBV5-1	TRBJ1-2	CASSLRQGVNYGYTF	TGCGCCAGCAGCTTGAGGCAGGGGGTGAACTATGGCTACACCTTC
15	few	TRBD1	TRBV5-1	TRBJ2-3	CASITGPQGADTQYF	TGCGCCAGCATCACCGGGCCCCAGGGGGCAGATACGCAGTATTTT
15	.	.	TRBV18	TRBJ2-1	CASSPQGHRSNEQFF	TGTGCCAGCTCACCTCAGGGACATCGTTCGAATGAGCAGTTCTTC
13	.	TRBD1	TRBV7-2	TRBJ1-3	CASSIDRGDTIYF	TGTGCCAGCAGCATAGACAGGGGAGACACCATATATTTT
14	.	TRBD2	TRBV28	TRBJ2-1	CASTTGGRGNEQFF	TGTGCCAGCACGACGGGAGGGCGAGGGAATGAGCAGTTCTTC
13	few	TRBD1	TRBV30	TRBJ2-5	CAWSVQGKETQYF	TGTGCCTGGAGTGTACAGGGGAAGGAGACCCAGTACTTC
14	.	.	TRBV14	TRBJ1-1	CASSQSQENTEAFF	TGTGCCAGCAGCCAATCACAGGAGAACACTGAAGCTTTCTTT
18	.	.	TRBV11-2	TRBJ2-1	CASSLGAWGRSSLDEQFF	TGTGCCAGCAGCTTAGGCGCTTGGGGGCGGTCAAGCCTCGATGAGCAGTTCTTC
14	few	TRBD2	TRBV28	TRBJ2-3	CASPLAGGTDTQYF	TGTGCCAGCCCACTAGCGGGAGGCACAGATACGCAGTATTTT
13	.	.	TRBV14	TRBJ2-7	CASSQVPGYEQYF	TGTGCCAGCAGCCAAGTCCCCGGCTACGAGCAGTACTTC
14	few	TRBD2	TRBV30	TRBJ2-3	CARRTSGSTDTQYF	TGTGCCCGCAGGACTAGCGGGAGCACAGATACGCAGTATTTT
14	.	.	TRBV10-3	TRBJ2-1	CAISAERSRNEQFF	TGTGCCATCAGTGCCGAGCGCTCTAGGAATGAGCAGTTCTTC
13	.	.	TRBV11-3	TRBJ2-1	CASSPGHNNEQFF	TGTGCCAGCAGCCCAGGACACAACAATGAGCAGTTCTTC
13	few	.	TRBV30	TRBJ1-1	CAWNGQIVTEAFF	TGTGCCTGGAATGGACAGATAGTTACTGAAGCTTTCTTT
14	.	TRBD1	TRBV7-9	TRBJ1-5	CASSPGQGGQPQHF	TGTGCCAGCAGCCCCGGACAGGGAGGCCAGCCCCAGCATTTT
14	few	TRBD2	TRBV5-1	TRBJ2-1	CASSPGLAYNEQFF	TGCGCCAGCAGCCCGGGACTAGCTTACAATGAGCAGTTCTTC
14	few	.	TRBV7-2	TRBJ2-5	CASSQGGVQETQYF	TGTGCCAGCAGTCAAGGGGGGGTACAAGAGACCCAGTACTTC
13	.	TRBD1	TRBV7-3	TRBJ1-2	CASSLGTGEGYTF	TGTGCCAGCAGCCTTGGGACAGGGGAAGGCTACACCTTC
18	.	TRBD2	TRBV7-6	TRBJ2-1	CASSLVTSGRMTYNEQFF	TGTGCCAGCAGCTTAGTAACTAGCGGGAGGATGACCTACAATGAGCAGTTCTTC
15	few	.	TRBV18	TRBJ2-5	CASSSLAGTQETQYF	TGTGCCAGCTCCTCACTCGCAGGGACTCAAGAGACCCAGTACTTC
17	few	TRBD2	TRBV12-5	TRBJ2-1	CASGLGLGTSGYNEQFF	TGTGCTAGTGGTTTGGGCCTTGGGACTAGCGGTTACAATGAGCAGTTCTTC